This T cell receptor (beta chain) was observed in a study of T-cell reconstitution after alpha-beta-depleted transplantation in children. This clonotype is a singleton in its sample. Preparation of the TCRbeta library involved a method that used unique molecular identifiers. Each CDR3 protein is one row after TCRdb ran MiXCR on the PCR reads. Here the sample spans about 610,000 distinct CDR3 sequences, about 10% being singletons. The V end lost 11 bases, the J end lost 5 bases, and 7 bases lay between the germline ends. The V gene's germline CDR1 is MNHNY and CDR2 SVGAGI (reference sequence). This CDR3 contains 9 residues.

The TCR was taken from a human donor who donated a stem cell graft to a child with acute myeloid leukemia. The source was PBMCs from the stem cell graft donor, collected from the stem cell graft. This chain joins TRBV6-6 and TRBJ2-7; D perhaps matches TRBD2 (5 bases). CDR3 bases: TGTGCCGTCGGGGACGAGCAGTACTTC. Encoded protein: CAVGDEQYF.